A single sample gave rise to the 25 T cell receptor beta chains below, sequenced in a study of early T cells in non-severe SARS-CoV-2 infection. MiXCR, run by TCRdb on the 5' RACE reads, gives a single entry per CDR3 protein. The table has fewer than 85,000 distinct CDR3 sequences, roughly an eighth seen once. The sequencing input was whole blood. These receptors came from an adult who was a healthcare worker with PCR-confirmed SARS-CoV-2 infection or an uninfected control (not recorded which).

This clonotype came up a few times. This sequence joins TRBV11-2 and TRBJ2-5; 7 nucleotides match TRBD1. Germline V lookup: CDR1 SGHAT, CDR2 FQNNGV. This CDR3 comprises 16 residues. Trimming took 5 bases from V and 2 from J; bases not matched to a gene: 11. The chain's CDR3 is CASSNRGQELQETQYF. The CDR3 coding sequence is TGTGCCAGCAGCAACAGGGGTCAAGAACTACAAGAGACCCAGTACTTC. Combining the CDR3 with reference TRBV11-2 and TRBJ2-5 gives the whole variable domain EAGVAQSPRYKIIEKRQSVAFWCNPISGHATLYWYQQILGQGPKLLIQFQNNGVVDDSQLPKDRFSAERLKGVDSTLKIQPAKLEDSAVYLCASSNRGQELQETQYFGPGTRLLVL.

In this sample, this clonotype turned up many times. The V call is TRBV29-1, the J call TRBJ1-1; TRBD1 is a possible D gene (5 bases). The CDR3 runs 13 residues. Trimming took 5 bases from V and 6 from J, leaving 16 bases between them. The germline gives CDR1 SQVTM, CDR2 ANQGSEA. CDR3 residues: CSVPGRGSPEAFF. The CDR3 DNA is TGCAGCGTTCCGGGACGGGGAAGTCCTGAAGCTTTCTTT.

The V gene is TRBV13, the J gene TRBJ1-1; D possibly corresponds to TRBD1 (6 bases). This CDR3 has 15 amino acids. The V end was cut by 5 bases, the J end by 5 bases, with 18 bases between. CDR1 and CDR2 from the germline V gene are PRHDT and FYEKMQ (reference sequence). CDR3 sequence reads: CASSRGQLQGTEAFF. CDR3 DNA sequence: TGTGCCAGCAGCAGAGGACAACTTCAGGGGACTGAAGCTTTCTTT.

This clonotype was observed a handful of times. The chain employs TRBV9 and TRBJ2-3, with a weak D call TRBD2 (5 bases). The V end was cut by 7 bases, the J end by 0 bases, with 18 bases between. CDR3 length: 16 residues. From germline, CDR1 is SGDLS and CDR2 YYNGEE. The CDR3 sequence is CASGRDGEFSTDTQYF. In DNA form, the CDR3 reads TGTGCCAGCGGCCGTGACGGGGAGTTTAGCACAGATACGCAGTATTTT.

Ten or more counts support this clonotype. CDR3 DNA: TGCGCCAGCAGCTTGGGGACTGCCTACAATGAGCAGTTCTTC. Translated, it gives CASSLGTAYNEQFF. The V call is TRBV5-1, the J call TRBJ2-1, with D possibly matching TRBD2 (5 bases). The CDR3 loop spans 14 amino acids. Trimming removed 0 bases from V and 2 bases from J, with 6 bases in between. The V gene's germline CDR1 is SGHRS and CDR2 YFSETQ.

V gene TRBV5-1 combines with J gene TRBJ1-3; TRBD1 might be the D (6 bases). The V and J ends lost 4 bases and 2 bases respectively, with 10 bases between them. The CDR3 loop spans 14 amino acids. Germline lookup yields CDR1 SGHRS and CDR2 YFSETQ. The DNA for the CDR3 is TGCGCCAGCAGCATCACAGGGACTGGAAACACCATATATTTT. Residues: CASSITGTGNTIYF.

This clonotype was counted between two and nine times. The gene calls are TRBV15 and TRBJ2-7; a weak D match, TRBD1 (5 bases). V lost 0 bases to trimming and J lost 6 bases, with 15 bases between them. The CDR3 is 15 amino acids. Germline loops: CDR1 LNHNV, CDR2 YYDKDF (reference sequence). CDR3 nucleotide sequence: TGTGCCACCAGCAGAGAAGGGGCAGGACCCGTCGAGCAGTACTTC. It codes for CATSREGAGPVEQYF.

This clonotype occurred many times. The V gene is TRBV19, the J gene TRBJ1-1; unclear D gene. The germline V gene has CDR1 LNHDA and CDR2 SQIVND (reference sequence). V was cut by 8 bases and J by 8 bases, with 12 bases left in between. The CDR3 contains 11 residues. The CDR3 sequence is CASGLSQEAFF. For the CDR3, the DNA is TGTGCCAGTGGACTCAGCCAAGAAGCTTTCTTT.

This clonotype was observed a few times. The rearrangement joins TRBV21-1 to TRBJ1-1; TRBD1, the table's D call, lacks a check against the DNA. TRBV21-1 is classified as a pseudogene. The length of the CDR3 is 11 residues. The CDR3 DNA reads as TGTGCCAGCAGGGGGGGGTTTGAAGCTTTCTTT. Translation: CASRGGFEAFF.

This clonotype has only a few counts. The genes are TRBV30 and TRBJ1-4, with D maybe TRBD1 (5 bases). Trimming pared 3 bases from V and 3 bases from J, leaving 14 bases between. CDR1 and CDR2 (germline): GTSNPN, SVGIG (reference sequence). The CDR3 is made up of 15 amino acids. The CDR3 is CAWSVTDSPNEKLFF. CDR3 bases: TGTGCCTGGAGCGTAACCGACAGCCCTAATGAAAAACTGTTTTTT.

This clonotype was detected many times. V and J are TRBV5-1 and TRBJ1-6, with 9 positions matching TRBD1. CDR1 and CDR2 from the germline V gene are SGHRS and YFSETQ. The CDR3 covers 14 residues. J was trimmed by 7 bases and V by 2 bases; bases with no gene match: 1. CDR3 DNA: TGCGCCAGCAGCTTACAGGGGGCAAATTCACCCCTCCACTTT. This codes for CASSLQGANSPLHF.

J is TRBJ2-1 and V is TRBV7-8, with 8 bases identical to TRBD1. Losses at the gene ends were 0 bases for V and 7 bases for J; bases not matched to a gene: 5. The CDR3 consists of 15 residues. Germline V gene data show CDR1 as SGHVS and CDR2 as FQNEAQ. CDR3 in DNA: TGTGCCAGCAGCTTAGCGGGACAGGTGGGGAATGAGCAGTTCTTC. Protein product: CASSLAGQVGNEQFF.

This clonotype came up many times. The chain combines TRBV12-3 or TRBV12-4 with TRBJ1-1; TRBD1 agrees at 7 bases. V lost 6 bases, J lost 0 bases, and 4 bases stayed unmatched. The CDR3 runs to 14 residues. The CDR3 loop is CASSLTGMNTEAFF. In DNA form, the CDR3 reads TGTGCCAGCAGCCTGACAGGGATGAACACTGAAGCTTTCTTT.

The table lists this clonotype with many counts. The chain employs TRBV7-9 and TRBJ1-2; a possible D gene is TRBD1 (6 bases). The CDR3 spans 11 residues. The V gene lost 5 bases and the J gene lost 12 bases, with 13 bases spanning the gap. Germline loops: CDR1 SEHNR, CDR2 FQNEAQ (reference sequence). In DNA form, the CDR3 reads TGTGCCAGCAGCCCGACAGGCATACACACCTTC. The encoded protein is CASSPTGIHTF.

In this sample, this clonotype turned up many times. The chain employs TRBV6-5 and TRBJ2-7; 8 positions match TRBD2. This CDR3 is built from 15 residues. Germline CDR1 MNHEY, CDR2 SVGAGI. Trimming at V came to 5 bases and at J to 2 bases, leaving 8 bases not matched to a gene. CDR3 loop: CASSTAGGGTYEQYF. The CDR3 DNA reads TGTGCCAGCAGTACTGCGGGCGGGGGGACCTACGAGCAGTACTTC.

This clonotype turned up a few times. J is TRBJ1-2 and V is TRBV7-9; 8 nucleotides line up with TRBD1. Germline lookup yields CDR1 SEHNR and CDR2 FQNEAQ (reference sequence). This CDR3 comprises 15 residues. Trimming took 5 bases from V and 8 from J; bases not matched to a gene: 13. The CDR3 is CASSHIRQGIQGYTF. CDR3 DNA: TGTGCCAGCAGCCACATTCGACAGGGGATACAGGGCTACACCTTC.

This clonotype was observed at least ten times. V and J are TRBV7-6 and TRBJ1-4, with D tentatively TRBD1 (6 bases). Germline CDR1 SGHVS, CDR2 FNYEAQ. V shed 1 base and J shed 2 bases, with 17 bases lying between them. CDR3 length: 18 amino acids. In DNA, the CDR3 is TGTGCCAGCAGCTTAGGGGTATCACAGGGCCGCACTAATGAAAAACTGTTTTTT. Its protein product is CASSLGVSQGRTNEKLFF.

Ten or more counts support this clonotype. J is TRBJ1-6 and V is TRBV7-2; TRBD1 matches 9 bases. In germline, CDR1 is SGHTA, CDR2 FQGNSA. The trim removed 5 bases at V and 6 bases at J, leaving 11 bases unmatched. CDR3 size: 17 residues. The CDR3 DNA reads TGTGCCAGCAGCCGAGCAACCGGGACAGGGTTTAATTCACCCCTCCACTTT. It translates to CASSRATGTGFNSPLHF.

The sample holds a few counts of this clonotype. This chain uses TRBV12-5 with TRBJ1-5; D gene uncertain. This CDR3 is 17 amino acids long. V was shortened by 7 bases and J by 0 bases, with 19 bases between the two germline ends. Germline V lookup: CDR1 LGHNT, CDR2 FRNRAP. The CDR3 nucleotides are TGTGCTAGTGCCCTGGGTTTGGGGAGCTATAGCAATCAGCCCCAGCATTTT. Translated, it gives CASALGLGSYSNQPQHF.

This clonotype has ten or more counts. Mismatch with germline at one junction end may stem from a read error. J is TRBJ2-6 and V is TRBV11-2; the D gene is possibly TRBD1 (6 bases). Germline V gene lookup returns CDR1 SGHAT and CDR2 FQNNGV. CDR3 length equals 19 residues. The CDR3 sequence: CASSLEFPDSASWANVLTF. CDR3 in DNA: TGTGCCAGCAGCTTAGAGTTTCCGGACAGCGCCTCTTGGGCCAACGTCCTGACTTTC.

V and J are TRBV29-1 and TRBJ1-1; no definite D call. CDR3 length: 12 amino acids. V was shortened by 3 bases and J by 6 bases, with 11 bases between the two germline ends. Germline CDR1 is SQVTM and CDR2 is ANQGSEA. CDR3 in amino acids: CSVDPLSPEAFF. In DNA, the CDR3 is TGCAGCGTTGACCCGCTGAGCCCTGAAGCTTTCTTT.

The gene calls are TRBV6-1 and TRBJ1-1; 8 bases agree with TRBD1. In germline, CDR1 is MNHNS, CDR2 SASEGT. V dropped 6 bases and J dropped 0; count of bases not matched to a gene: 0. CDR3 length equals 13 residues. The CDR3 loop reads CASRTGVNTEAFF. The CDR3 DNA sequence: TGTGCCAGCAGGACAGGGGTGAACACTGAAGCTTTCTTT.

V usage is TRBV19 and J usage is TRBJ2-7; D unresolved. Trimming shortened V by 4 bases and J by 3 bases, and 10 bases separated the two germline ends. This CDR3 has 13 residues. Looked up from germline, CDR1 is LNHDA and CDR2 is SQIVND (reference sequence). The CDR3 DNA reads TGTGCCAGTAGTAGCCTGGCCAGCTACGAGCAGTACTTC. The encoded protein is CASSSLASYEQYF.

In its sample, this clonotype was seen many times. The genes are TRBV19 and TRBJ2-3; 10 nucleotides align to TRBD1. Per germline, CDR1 LNHDA and CDR2 SQIVND (reference sequence). The CDR3 is 14 residues long. With 8 bases clipped from V and 4 bases from J, the junction kept 6 bases outside the gene matches. The CDR3 region has the DNA TGTGCCAGTGATACTGGGACAGGGGCAGATACGCAGTATTTT. Translated, it gives CASDTGTGADTQYF.

This clonotype was observed a handful of times. The CDR3 bases are TGTGCCAGCCGGGGCGGTAGGGCATACAATCAGCCCCAGCATTTT. Translating it yields CASRGGRAYNQPQHF. The chain links TRBV6-6 to TRBJ1-5; D is possibly TRBD1 (5 bases). V lost 8 bases and J 3 bases, leaving 17 bases between the germline ends. Germline V gives CDR1 MNHNY, CDR2 SVGAGI (reference sequence). The CDR3 contains 15 residues.